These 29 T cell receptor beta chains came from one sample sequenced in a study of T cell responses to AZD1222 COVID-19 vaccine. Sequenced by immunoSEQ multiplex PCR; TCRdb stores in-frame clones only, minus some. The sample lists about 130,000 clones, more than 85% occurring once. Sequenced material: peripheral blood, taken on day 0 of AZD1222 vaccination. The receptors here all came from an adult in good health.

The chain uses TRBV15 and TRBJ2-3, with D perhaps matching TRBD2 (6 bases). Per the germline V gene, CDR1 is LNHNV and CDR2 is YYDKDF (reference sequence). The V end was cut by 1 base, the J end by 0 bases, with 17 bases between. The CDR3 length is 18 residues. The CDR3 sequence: CATSRANVGGKSTDTQYF. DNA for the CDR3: TGTGCCACCAGCAGAGCGAATGTTGGCGGGAAAAGCACAGATACGCAGTATTTT.

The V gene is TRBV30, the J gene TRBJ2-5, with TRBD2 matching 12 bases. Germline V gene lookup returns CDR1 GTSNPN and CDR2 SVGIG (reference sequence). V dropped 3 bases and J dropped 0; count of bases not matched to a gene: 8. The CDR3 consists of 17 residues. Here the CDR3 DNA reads TGTGCCTGGAGCGCCGGGACTAGCGGGCCCTACCAAGAGACCCAGTACTTC. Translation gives CAWSAGTSGPYQETQYF. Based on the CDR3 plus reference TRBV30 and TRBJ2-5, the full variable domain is SQTIHQWPATLVQPVGSPLSLECTVEGTSNPNLYWYRQAAGRGLQLLFYSVGIGQISSEVPQNLSASRPQDRQFILSSKKLLLSDSGFYLCAWSAGTSGPYQETQYFGPGTRLLVL.

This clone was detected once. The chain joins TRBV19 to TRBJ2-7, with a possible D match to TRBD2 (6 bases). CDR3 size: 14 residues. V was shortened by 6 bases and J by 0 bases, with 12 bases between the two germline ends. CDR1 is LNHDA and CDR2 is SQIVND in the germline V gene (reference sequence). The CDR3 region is CASSVLADSYEQYF. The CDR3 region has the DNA TGTGCCAGTAGCGTGTTAGCGGACTCCTACGAGCAGTACTTC.

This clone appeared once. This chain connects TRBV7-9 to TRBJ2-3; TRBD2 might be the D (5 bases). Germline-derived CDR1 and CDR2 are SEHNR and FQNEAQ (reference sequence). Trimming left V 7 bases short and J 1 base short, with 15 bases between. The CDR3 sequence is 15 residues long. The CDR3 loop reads CASNPRGSGTDTQYF. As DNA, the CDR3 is TGTGCCAGCAACCCCCGGGGTAGCGGCACAGATACGCAGTATTTT.

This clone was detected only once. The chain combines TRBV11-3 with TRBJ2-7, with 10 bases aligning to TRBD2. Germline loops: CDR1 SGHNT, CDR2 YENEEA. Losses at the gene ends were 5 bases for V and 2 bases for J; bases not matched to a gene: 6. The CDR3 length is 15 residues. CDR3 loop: CASSLASGSTYEQYF. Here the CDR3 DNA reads TGTGCCAGCAGCCTCGCTAGCGGGAGTACCTACGAGCAGTACTTC.

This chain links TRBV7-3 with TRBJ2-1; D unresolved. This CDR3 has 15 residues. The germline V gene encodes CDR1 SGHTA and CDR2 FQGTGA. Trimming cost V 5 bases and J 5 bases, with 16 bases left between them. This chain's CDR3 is CASSPGSVVNNEQFF. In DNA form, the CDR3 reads TGTGCCAGCAGCCCCGGGTCGGTGGTCAACAATGAGCAGTTCTTC. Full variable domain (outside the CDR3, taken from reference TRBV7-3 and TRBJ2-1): GAGVSQTPSNKVTEKGKYVELRCDPISGHTALYWYRQSLGQGPEFLIYFQGTGAADDSGLPNDRFFAVRPEGSVSTLKIQRTERGDSAVYLCASSPGSVVNNEQFFGPGTRLTVL.

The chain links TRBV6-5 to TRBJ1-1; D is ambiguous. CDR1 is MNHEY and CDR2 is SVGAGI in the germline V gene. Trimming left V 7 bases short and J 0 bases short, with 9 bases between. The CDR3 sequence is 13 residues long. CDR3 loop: CASNRRMNTEAFF. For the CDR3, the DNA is TGTGCCAGCAATCGACGGATGAACACTGAAGCTTTCTTT.

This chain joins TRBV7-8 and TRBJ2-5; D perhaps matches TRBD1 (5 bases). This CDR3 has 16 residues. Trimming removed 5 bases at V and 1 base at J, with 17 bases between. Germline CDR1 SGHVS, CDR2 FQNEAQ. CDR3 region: CASSEALRTRQETQYF. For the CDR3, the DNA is TGTGCCAGCAGCGAGGCACTTAGGACACGCCAAGAGACCCAGTACTTC.

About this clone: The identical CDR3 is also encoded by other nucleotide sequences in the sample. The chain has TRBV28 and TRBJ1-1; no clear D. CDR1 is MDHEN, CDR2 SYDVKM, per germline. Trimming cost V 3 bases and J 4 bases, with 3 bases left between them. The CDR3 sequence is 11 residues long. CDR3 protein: CASSLRTEAFF. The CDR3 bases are TGTGCCAGCAGTTTGCGCACTGAAGCTTTCTTT.

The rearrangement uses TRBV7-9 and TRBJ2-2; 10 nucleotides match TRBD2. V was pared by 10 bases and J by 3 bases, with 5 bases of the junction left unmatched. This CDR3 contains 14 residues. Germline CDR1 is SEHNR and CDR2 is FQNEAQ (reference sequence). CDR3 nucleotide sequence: TGTGCCAACTCCGGGACTAGCGACACCGGGGAGCTGTTTTTT. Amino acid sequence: CANSGTSDTGELFF.

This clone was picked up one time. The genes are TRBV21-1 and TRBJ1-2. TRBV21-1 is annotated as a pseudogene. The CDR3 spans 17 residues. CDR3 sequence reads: CASSLLSRGRTNYGYTF. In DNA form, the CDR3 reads TGTGCCAGCAGCCTCTTGTCCCGGGGGCGCACCAACTATGGCTACACCTTC.

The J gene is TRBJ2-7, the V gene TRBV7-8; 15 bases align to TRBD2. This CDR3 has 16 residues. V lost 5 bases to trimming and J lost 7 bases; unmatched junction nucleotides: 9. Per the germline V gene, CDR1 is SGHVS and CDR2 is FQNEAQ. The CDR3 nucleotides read TGTGCCAGCAGCCCCGGACTAGCGGGAGGGCCTTGGGAGCAGTACTTC. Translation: CASSPGLAGGPWEQYF.

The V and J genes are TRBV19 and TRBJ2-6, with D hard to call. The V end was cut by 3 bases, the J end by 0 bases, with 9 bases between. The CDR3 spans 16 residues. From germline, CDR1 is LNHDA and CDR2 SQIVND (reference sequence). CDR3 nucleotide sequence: TGTGCCAGTAGTATTGTTCGGAGCTCTGGGGCCAACGTCCTGACTTTC. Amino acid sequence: CASSIVRSSGANVLTF.

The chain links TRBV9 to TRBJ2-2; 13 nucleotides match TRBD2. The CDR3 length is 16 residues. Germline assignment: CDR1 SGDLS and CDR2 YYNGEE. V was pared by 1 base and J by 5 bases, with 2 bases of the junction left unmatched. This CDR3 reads CASSVRLAGGTGELFF. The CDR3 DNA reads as TGTGCCAGCAGCGTACGACTAGCGGGAGGAACCGGGGAGCTGTTTTTT.

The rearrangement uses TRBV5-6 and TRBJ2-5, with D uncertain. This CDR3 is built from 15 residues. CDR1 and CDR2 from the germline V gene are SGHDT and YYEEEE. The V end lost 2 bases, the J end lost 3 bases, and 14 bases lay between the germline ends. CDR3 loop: CASSFQPATKETQYF. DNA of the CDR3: TGTGCCAGCAGCTTCCAACCAGCAACGAAAGAGACCCAGTACTTC.

CDR3 loop: CASSSGLTGELFF. For the CDR3, the DNA is TGTGCCAGCAGTTCCGGGCTCACCGGGGAGCTGTTTTTT. The chain has TRBV2 and TRBJ2-2; D is uncertain. The germline V gene encodes CDR1 SNHLY and CDR2 FYNNEI. The CDR3 consists of 13 residues. With 5 bases removed from V and 4 bases from J, the gap between germline ends came to 8 bases.

The DNA of the CDR3 is TGTGCCAGCAGCTCAGGAACCGGGAGGGGCAATCAGCCCCAGCATTTT. Translating gives CASSSGTGRGNQPQHF. The chain recombines TRBV13 with TRBJ1-5, with no clear D. Trimming left V 4 bases short and J 2 bases short, with 15 bases between. Germline V gene lookup returns CDR1 PRHDT and CDR2 FYEKMQ (reference sequence). CDR3 length: 16 amino acids.

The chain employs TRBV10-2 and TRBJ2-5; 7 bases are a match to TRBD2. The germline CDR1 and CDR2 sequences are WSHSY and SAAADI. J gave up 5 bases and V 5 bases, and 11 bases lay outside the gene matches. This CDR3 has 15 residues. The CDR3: CASSSSGTIRETQYF. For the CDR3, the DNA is TGCGCCAGCAGTTCCTCAGGGACTATCAGGGAGACCCAGTACTTC.

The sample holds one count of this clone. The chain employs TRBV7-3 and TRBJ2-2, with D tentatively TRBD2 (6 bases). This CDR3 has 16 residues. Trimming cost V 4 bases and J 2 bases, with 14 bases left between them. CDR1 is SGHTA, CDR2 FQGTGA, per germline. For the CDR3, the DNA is TGTGCCAGCAGCTCCCGGACTAACCGAAACACCGGGGAGCTGTTTTTT. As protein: CASSSRTNRNTGELFF.

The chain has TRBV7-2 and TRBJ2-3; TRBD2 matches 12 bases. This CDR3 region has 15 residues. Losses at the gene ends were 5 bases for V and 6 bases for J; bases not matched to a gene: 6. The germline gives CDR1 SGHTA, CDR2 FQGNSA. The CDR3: CASSGRLAGADTQYF. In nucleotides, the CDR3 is TGTGCCAGCAGCGGGAGACTAGCGGGAGCGGATACGCAGTATTTT.

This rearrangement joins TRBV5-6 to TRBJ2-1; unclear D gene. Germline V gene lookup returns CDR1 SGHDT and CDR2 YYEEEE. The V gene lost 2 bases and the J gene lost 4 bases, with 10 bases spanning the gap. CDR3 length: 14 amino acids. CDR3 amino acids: CASSFAGDYNEQFF. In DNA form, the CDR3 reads TGTGCCAGCAGCTTCGCCGGAGATTACAATGAGCAGTTCTTC.

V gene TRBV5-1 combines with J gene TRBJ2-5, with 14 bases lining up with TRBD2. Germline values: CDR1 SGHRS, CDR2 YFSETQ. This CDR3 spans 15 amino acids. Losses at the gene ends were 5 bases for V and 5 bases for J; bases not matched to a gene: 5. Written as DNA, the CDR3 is TGCGCCAGCAGATCTGGACTAGCGGGAGGTGAGACCCAGTACTTC. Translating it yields CASRSGLAGGETQYF.

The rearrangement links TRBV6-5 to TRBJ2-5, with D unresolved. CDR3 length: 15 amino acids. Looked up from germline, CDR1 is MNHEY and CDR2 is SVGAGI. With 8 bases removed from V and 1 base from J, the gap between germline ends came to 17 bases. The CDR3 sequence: CASSPGIGPQETQYF. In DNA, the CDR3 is TGTGCCAGCTCCCCGGGCATCGGGCCCCAAGAGACCCAGTACTTC.

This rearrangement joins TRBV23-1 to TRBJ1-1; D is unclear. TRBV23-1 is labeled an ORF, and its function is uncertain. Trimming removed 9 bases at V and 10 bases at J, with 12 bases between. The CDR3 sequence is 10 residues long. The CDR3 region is CASTKEAAFF. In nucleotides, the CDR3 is TGCGCCAGTACAAAAGAGGCAGCTTTCTTT.

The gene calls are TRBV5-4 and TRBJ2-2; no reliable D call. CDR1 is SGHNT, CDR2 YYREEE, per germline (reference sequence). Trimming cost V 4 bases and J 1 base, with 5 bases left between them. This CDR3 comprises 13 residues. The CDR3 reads CASSTQNTGELFF. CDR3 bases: TGTGCCAGCAGCACCCAGAACACCGGGGAGCTGTTTTTT.

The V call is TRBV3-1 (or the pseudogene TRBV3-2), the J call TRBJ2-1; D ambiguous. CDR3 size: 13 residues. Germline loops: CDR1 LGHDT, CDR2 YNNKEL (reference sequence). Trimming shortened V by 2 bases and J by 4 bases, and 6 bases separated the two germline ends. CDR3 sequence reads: CASSQSGYNEQFF. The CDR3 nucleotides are TGTGCCAGCAGCCAATCCGGATACAATGAGCAGTTCTTC.

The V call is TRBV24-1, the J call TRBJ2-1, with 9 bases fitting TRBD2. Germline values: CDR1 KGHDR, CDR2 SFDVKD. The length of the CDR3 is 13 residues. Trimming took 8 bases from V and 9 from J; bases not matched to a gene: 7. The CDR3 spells CATKTSGVGEQFF. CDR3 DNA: TGTGCCACCAAGACTAGCGGTGTAGGTGAGCAGTTCTTC.

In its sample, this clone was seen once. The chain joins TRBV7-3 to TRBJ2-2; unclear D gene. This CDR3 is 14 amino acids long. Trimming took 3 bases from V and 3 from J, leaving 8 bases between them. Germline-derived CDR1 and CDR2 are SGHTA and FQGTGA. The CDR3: CASSFAGYTGELFF. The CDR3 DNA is TGTGCCAGCAGCTTTGCAGGTTACACCGGGGAGCTGTTTTTT. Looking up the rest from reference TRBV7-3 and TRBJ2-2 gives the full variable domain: GAGVSQTPSNKVTEKGKYVELRCDPISGHTALYWYRQSLGQGPEFLIYFQGTGAADDSGLPNDRFFAVRPEGSVSTLKIQRTERGDSAVYLCASSFAGYTGELFFGEGSRLTVL.

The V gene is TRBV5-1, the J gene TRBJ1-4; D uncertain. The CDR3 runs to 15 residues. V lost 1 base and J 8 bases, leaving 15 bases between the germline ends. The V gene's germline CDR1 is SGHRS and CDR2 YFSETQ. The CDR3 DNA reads TGCGCCAGCAGCTTGCTTGTAATTCTTGTCGAAAAACTGTTTTTT. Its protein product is CASSLLVILVEKLFF.